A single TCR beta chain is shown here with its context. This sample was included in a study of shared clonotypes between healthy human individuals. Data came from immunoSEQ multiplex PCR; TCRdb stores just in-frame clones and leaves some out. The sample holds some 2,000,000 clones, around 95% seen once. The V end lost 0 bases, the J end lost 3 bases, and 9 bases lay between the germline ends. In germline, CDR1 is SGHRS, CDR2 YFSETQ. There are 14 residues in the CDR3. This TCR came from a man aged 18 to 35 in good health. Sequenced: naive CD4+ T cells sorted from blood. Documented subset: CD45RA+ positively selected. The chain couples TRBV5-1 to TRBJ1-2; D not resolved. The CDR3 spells CASSLVANYYGYTF. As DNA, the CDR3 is TGCGCCAGCAGCTTGGTGGCGAACTACTATGGCTACACCTTC. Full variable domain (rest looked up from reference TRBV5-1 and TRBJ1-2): KAGVTQTPRYLIKTRGQQVTLSCSPISGHRSVSWYQQTPGQGLQFLFEYFSETQRNKGNFPGRFSGRQFSNSRSEMNVSTLELGDSALYLCASSLVANYYGYTFGSGTRLTVV.